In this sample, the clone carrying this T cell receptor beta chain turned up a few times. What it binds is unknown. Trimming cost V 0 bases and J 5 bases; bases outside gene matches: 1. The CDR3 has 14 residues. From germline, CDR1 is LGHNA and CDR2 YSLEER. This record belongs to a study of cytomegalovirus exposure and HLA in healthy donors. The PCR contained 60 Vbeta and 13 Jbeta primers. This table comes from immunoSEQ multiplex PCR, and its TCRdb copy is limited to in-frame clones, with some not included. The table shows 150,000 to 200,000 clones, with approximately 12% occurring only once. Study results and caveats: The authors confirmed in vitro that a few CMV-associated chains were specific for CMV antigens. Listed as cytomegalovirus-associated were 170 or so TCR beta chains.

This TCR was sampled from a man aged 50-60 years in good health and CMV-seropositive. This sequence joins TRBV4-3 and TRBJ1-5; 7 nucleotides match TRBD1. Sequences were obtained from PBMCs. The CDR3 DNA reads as TGCGCCAGCAGCCAAGATGACAGGGATCAGCCCCAGCATTTT. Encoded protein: CASSQDDRDQPQHF.